The source of this T cell receptor (beta chain) is a study of T cell repertoires in cytomegalovirus infection. About the research overall: Both a matching HLA type and CMV infection were indicated by public TCR beta signatures.

TCRdb recomputed calls from the reads with MiXCR, one row per CDR3 protein. The top ten clones hold about 14% of a sample with some 350,000 distinct CDR3 sequences, roughly 34% of them seen once. Concerning this clonotype: Its antigen is currently unknown.

Study results and limitations: Summed public TCR beta family frequency identified CMV carriers bearing the relevant HLA. Dominant in the ex vivo response were TCR beta clonotypes restricted by HLA-C and specific for CMV.

CDR3 size: 15 residues. The germline gives CDR1 SGHKS, CDR2 YYEKEE (reference sequence). The germline V and J ends were trimmed by 7 bases and 1 base, with 15 bases remaining between them. The sample was cultured PBMCs, taken from culture after CMV antigen stimulation. The receptor was derived from a human donor in good health (CMV status not recorded). Some clones in this sample may be carry-over from other donors' samples. V and J are TRBV5-5 and TRBJ2-1; D might be TRBD2 (5 bases). The DNA of the CDR3 is TGTGCCAGCGCCCGGGGAGCGGATTCCTACAATGAGCAGTTCTTC. Protein product: CASARGADSYNEQFF. The full variable domain, completed using reference TRBV5-5 and TRBJ2-1, is DAGVTQSPTHLIKTRGQQVTLRCSPISGHKSVSWYQQVLGQGPQFIFQYYEKEERGRGNFPDRFSARQFPNYSSELNVNALLLGDSALYLCASARGADSYNEQFFGPGTRLTVL.